These 10 T cell receptor beta chains came from one sample sequenced in a study of blood T cell repertoires in COVID-19. The data were produced by immunoSEQ multiplex PCR, yet TCRdb's version contains in-frame clones alone and is incomplete. The table has about 300,000 clones, 85% seen once. The source material was PBMCs or T cells enriched from blood (not recorded which). These receptors were taken from a woman aged 50 to 65 who had recovered from COVID-19.

The chain has TRBV6-5 and TRBJ2-2; D is perhaps TRBD1 (6 bases). This CDR3 has 12 residues. Germline values: CDR1 MNHEY, CDR2 SVGAGI. V lost 6 bases and J 6 bases, leaving 8 bases between the germline ends. The CDR3 region has the DNA TGTGCCAGCAGGTCAGGGGCCGGGGAGCTGTTTTTT. Amino acid sequence: CASRSGAGELFF.

The rearrangement joins TRBV7-9 to TRBJ2-1, with 8 nucleotides matching TRBD1. Per the germline V gene, CDR1 is SEHNR and CDR2 is FQNEAQ (reference sequence). V was clipped by 2 bases and J by 4 bases; unmatched bases: 4. This CDR3 is 15 amino acids long. Here the CDR3 reads CASSLIRGLYNEQFF. The CDR3 DNA is TGTGCCAGCAGCTTAATCAGGGGGCTGTACAATGAGCAGTTCTTC.

The chain recombines TRBV7-9 with TRBJ1-4; 10 positions agree with TRBD1. Trimming removed 3 bases from V and 4 bases from J; junction bases left unmatched: 8. CDR3 length: 17 residues. CDR1 SEHNR and CDR2 FQNEAQ come from the germline V gene (reference sequence). The CDR3 DNA follows: TGTGCCAGCAGCTTTTGGCGGGACAGGGGACTTAATGAAAAACTGTTTTTT. Translated, it gives CASSFWRDRGLNEKLFF.

The sample holds one count of this clone. The genes are TRBV5-1 and TRBJ2-3; 13 nucleotides line up with TRBD2. CDR3 length: 18 residues. Trimming cost V 3 bases and J 3 bases; bases outside gene matches: 10. CDR1 and CDR2 from the germline V gene are SGHRS and YFSETQ. The CDR3 nucleotides are TGCGCCAGCAGCTGGACTAGCGGGGGTGCAAAGGGGACAGATACGCAGTATTTT. Its protein is CASSWTSGGAKGTDTQYF.

The genes are TRBV19 and TRBJ1-1; weak D call: TRBD1 (6 bases). In germline, CDR1 is LNHDA, CDR2 SQIVND (reference sequence). This CDR3 comprises 13 residues. V was pared by 0 bases and J by 4 bases, with 6 bases between. The chain's CDR3 is CASSIEGGTEAFF. The DNA of the CDR3 is TGTGCCAGTAGTATAGAAGGGGGCACTGAAGCTTTCTTT.

The rearrangement links TRBV19 to TRBJ1-3; possibly TRBD1 for D (5 bases). From germline, CDR1 is LNHDA and CDR2 SQIVND (reference sequence). Trimming took 2 bases from V and 2 from J, leaving 10 bases between them. This CDR3 comprises 15 residues. The CDR3 sequence: CASSIWTSAGNTIYF. Written as DNA, the CDR3 is TGTGCCAGTAGTATATGGACAAGCGCTGGAAACACCATATATTTT.

The chain recombines TRBV5-1 with TRBJ2-1, with a tentative D call TRBD1 (5 bases). Trimming stripped 1 base from V and 8 bases from J, with 13 bases between. Germline V gene data show CDR1 as SGHRS and CDR2 as YFSETQ. CDR3 length: 14 amino acids. The DNA of the CDR3 is TGCGCCAGCAGCTTGCAGCAGGGTCATGATGAGCAGTTCTTC. It translates to CASSLQQGHDEQFF.

The rearrangement links TRBV2 to TRBJ1-5; D is perhaps TRBD1 (6 bases). The CDR3 length is 14 residues. Germline V gene lookup returns CDR1 SNHLY and CDR2 FYNNEI. V was cut by 1 base and J by 4 bases, with 8 bases left in between. As DNA, the CDR3 is TGTGCCAGCAGTGAAGAGCAGGGGAATCAGCCCCAGCATTTT. Translating it yields CASSEEQGNQPQHF.

The chain recombines TRBV6-4 with TRBJ2-7, with TRBD1 as a possible D gene (5 bases). CDR3 length: 13 residues. V was trimmed by 6 bases and J by 6 bases, leaving 15 bases between them. Per germline, CDR1 MRHNA and CDR2 SNTAGT. CDR3: CASRVRQPSEQYF. CDR3 DNA: TGTGCCAGCAGGGTGAGACAGCCCTCCGAGCAGTACTTC.

This clone was seen a few times. Written as DNA, the CDR3 is TGCAGCGTCACTAGCGGGAGCTCCTACGAGCAGTACTTC. Its protein product is CSVTSGSSYEQYF. The chain couples TRBV29-1 to TRBJ2-7; TRBD2 aligns across 11 bases. Germline CDR1 and CDR2: SQVTM and ANQGSEA. V dropped 6 bases and J dropped 0; count of bases not matched to a gene: 1. The CDR3 spans 13 residues.